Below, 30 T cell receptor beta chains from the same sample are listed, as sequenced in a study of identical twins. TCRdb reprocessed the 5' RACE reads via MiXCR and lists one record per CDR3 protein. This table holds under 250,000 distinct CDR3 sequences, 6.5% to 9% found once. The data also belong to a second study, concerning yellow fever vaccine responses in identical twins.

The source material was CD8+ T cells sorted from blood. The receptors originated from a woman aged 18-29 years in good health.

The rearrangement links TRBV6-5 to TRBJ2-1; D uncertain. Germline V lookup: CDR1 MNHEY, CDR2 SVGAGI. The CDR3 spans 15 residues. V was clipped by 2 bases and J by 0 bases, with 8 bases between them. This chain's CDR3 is CASSYQERSYNEQFF. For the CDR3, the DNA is TGTGCCAGCAGTTACCAGGAGCGCTCCTACAATGAGCAGTTCTTC.

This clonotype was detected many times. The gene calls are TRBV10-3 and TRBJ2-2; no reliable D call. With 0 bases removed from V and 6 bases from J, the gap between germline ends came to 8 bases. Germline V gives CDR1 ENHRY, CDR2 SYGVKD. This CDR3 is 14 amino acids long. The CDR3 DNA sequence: TGTGCCATCAGTGAGTCGTATGAGGCCGGGGAGCTGTTTTTT. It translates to CAISESYEAGELFF.

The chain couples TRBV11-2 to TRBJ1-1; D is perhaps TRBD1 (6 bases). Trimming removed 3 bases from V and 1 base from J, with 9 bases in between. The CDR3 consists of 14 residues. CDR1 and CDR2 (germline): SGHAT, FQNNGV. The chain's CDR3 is CASSFQGGNTEAFF. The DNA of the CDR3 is TGTGCCAGCAGCTTTCAAGGGGGGAACACTGAAGCTTTCTTT.

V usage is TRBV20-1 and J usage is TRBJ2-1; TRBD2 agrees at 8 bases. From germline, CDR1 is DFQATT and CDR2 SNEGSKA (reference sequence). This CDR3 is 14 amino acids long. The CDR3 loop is CTGASGRDYNEQFF. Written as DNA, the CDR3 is TGCACCGGGGCCAGCGGGAGAGATTACAATGAGCAGTTCTTC.

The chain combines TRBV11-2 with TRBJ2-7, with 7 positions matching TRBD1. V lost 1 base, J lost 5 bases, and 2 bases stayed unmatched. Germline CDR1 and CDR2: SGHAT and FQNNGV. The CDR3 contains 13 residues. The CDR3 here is CASSLGQGNEQYV. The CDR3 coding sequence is TGTGCCAGCAGCTTAGGACAGGGCAACGAGCAGTACGTC.

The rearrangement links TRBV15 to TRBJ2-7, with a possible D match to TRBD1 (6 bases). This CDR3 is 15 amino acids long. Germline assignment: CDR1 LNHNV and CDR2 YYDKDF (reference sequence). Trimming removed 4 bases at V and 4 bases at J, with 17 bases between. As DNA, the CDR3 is TGTGCCACCAGCACTAGAGACAGGCCTTCATACGAGCAGTACTTC. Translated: CATSTRDRPSYEQYF.

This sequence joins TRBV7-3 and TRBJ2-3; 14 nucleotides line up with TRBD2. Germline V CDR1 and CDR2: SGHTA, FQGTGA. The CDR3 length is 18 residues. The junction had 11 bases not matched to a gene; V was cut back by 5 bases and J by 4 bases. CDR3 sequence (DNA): TGTGCCAGCAGCGCGGGACTAGCGGGAGTTGGGGATCCAGATACGCAGTATTTT. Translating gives CASSAGLAGVGDPDTQYF. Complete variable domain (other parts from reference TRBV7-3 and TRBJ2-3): GAGVSQTPSNKVTEKGKYVELRCDPISGHTALYWYRQSLGQGPEFLIYFQGTGAADDSGLPNDRFFAVRPEGSVSTLKIQRTERGDSAVYLCASSAGLAGVGDPDTQYFGPGTRLTVL.

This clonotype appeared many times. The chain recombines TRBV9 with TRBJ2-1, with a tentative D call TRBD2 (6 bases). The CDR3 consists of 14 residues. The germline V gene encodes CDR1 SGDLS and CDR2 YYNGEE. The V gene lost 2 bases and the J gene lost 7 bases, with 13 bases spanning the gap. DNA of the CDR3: TGTGCCAGCAGCGTCGAGCGGGCGGGGAATGAGCAGTTCTTC. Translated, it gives CASSVERAGNEQFF.

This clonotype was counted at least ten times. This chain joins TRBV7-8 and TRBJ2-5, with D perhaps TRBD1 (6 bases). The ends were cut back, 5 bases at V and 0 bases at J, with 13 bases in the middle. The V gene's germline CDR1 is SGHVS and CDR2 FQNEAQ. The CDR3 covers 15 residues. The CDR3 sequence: CASSIETGNQETQYF. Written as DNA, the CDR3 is TGTGCCAGCAGCATAGAAACAGGGAACCAAGAGACCCAGTACTTC. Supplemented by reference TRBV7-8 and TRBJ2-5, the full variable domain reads GAGVSQSPRYKVAKRGQDVALRCDPISGHVSLFWYQQALGQGPEFLTYFQNEAQLDKSGLPSDRFFAERPEGSVSTLKIQRTQQEDSAVYLCASSIETGNQETQYFGPGTRLLVL.

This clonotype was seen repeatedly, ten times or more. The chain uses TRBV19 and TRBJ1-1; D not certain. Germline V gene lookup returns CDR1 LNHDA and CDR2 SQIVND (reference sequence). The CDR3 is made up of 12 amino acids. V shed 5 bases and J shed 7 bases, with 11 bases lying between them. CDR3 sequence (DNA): TGTGCCAGTAGTTATACGCGGTATGAAGCTTTCTTT. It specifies CASSYTRYEAFF.

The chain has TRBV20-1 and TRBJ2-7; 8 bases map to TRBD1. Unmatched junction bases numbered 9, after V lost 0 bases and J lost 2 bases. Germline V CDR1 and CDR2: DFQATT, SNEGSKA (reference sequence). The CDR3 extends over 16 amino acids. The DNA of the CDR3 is TGCAGTGCTAGAGATTATGCGGGACAGGACGCCTACGAGCAGTACTTC. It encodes CSARDYAGQDAYEQYF.

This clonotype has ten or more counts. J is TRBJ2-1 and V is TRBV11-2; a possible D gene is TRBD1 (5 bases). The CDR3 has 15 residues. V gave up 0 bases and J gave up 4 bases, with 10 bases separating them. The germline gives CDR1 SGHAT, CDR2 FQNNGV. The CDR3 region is CASSLETVLYNEQFF. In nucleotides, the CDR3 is TGTGCCAGCAGCTTAGAGACAGTCTTATACAATGAGCAGTTCTTC.

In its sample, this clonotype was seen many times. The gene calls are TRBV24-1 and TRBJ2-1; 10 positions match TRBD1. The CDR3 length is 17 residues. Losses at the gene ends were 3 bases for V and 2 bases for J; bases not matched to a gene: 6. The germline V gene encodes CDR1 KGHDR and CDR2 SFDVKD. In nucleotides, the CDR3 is TGTGCCACCAGTGATCCCAGGACAGGGGGGACCTACAATGAGCAGTTCTTC. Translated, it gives CATSDPRTGGTYNEQFF.

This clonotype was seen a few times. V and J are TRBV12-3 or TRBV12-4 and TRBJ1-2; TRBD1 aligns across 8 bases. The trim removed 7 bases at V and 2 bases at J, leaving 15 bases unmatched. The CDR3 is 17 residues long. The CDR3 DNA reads TGTGCCAGCACCACACCCTATCCGACAGGGGACAACTATGGCTACACCTTC. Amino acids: CASTTPYPTGDNYGYTF.

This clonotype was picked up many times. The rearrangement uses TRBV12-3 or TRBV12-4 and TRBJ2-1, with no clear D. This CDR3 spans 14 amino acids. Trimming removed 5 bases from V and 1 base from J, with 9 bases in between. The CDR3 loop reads CASSIDSSYNEQFF. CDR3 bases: TGTGCCAGCAGTATAGATAGTTCCTACAATGAGCAGTTCTTC.

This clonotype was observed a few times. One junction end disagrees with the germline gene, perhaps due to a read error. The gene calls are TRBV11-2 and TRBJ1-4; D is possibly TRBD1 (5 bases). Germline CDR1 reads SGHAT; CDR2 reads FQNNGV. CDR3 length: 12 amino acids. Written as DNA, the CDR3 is TGTGCCAGCAGCTTAGGTGGAGCGGGGGGAGGATTT. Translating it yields CASSLGGAGGGF.

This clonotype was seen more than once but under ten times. Written as DNA, the CDR3 is TGTGCCAGCAGCTTCATGGACACTGACACTGAAGCTTTCTTT. Amino acid sequence: CASSFMDTDTEAFF. V gene TRBV7-9 combines with J gene TRBJ1-1, with D perhaps matching TRBD1 (5 bases). The ends were cut back, 3 bases at V and 3 bases at J, with 11 bases in the middle. The CDR3 length is 14 residues. The germline gives CDR1 SEHNR, CDR2 FQNEAQ (reference sequence).

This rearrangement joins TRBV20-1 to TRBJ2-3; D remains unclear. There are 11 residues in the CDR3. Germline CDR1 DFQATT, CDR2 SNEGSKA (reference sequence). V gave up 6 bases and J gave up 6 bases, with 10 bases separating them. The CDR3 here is CSASVGDTQYF. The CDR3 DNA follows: TGCAGTGCATCGGTCGGTGATACGCAGTATTTT.

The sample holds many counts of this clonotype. The CDR3 nucleotides are TGTGCCAGCACCCCGAGGACGCCGTACAATGAGCAGTTCTTC. It codes for CASTPRTPYNEQFF. The J gene is TRBJ2-1, the V gene TRBV2, with D unresolved. This CDR3 is built from 14 residues. V was shortened by 7 bases and J by 4 bases, with 14 bases between the two germline ends. The germline gives CDR1 SNHLY, CDR2 FYNNEI.

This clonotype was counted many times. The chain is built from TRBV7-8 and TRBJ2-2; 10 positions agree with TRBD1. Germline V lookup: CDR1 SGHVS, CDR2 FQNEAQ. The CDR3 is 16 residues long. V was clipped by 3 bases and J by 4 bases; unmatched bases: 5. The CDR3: CASSLETGGFTGELFF. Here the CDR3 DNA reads TGTGCCAGCAGCTTGGAGACAGGGGGCTTCACCGGGGAGCTGTTTTTT.

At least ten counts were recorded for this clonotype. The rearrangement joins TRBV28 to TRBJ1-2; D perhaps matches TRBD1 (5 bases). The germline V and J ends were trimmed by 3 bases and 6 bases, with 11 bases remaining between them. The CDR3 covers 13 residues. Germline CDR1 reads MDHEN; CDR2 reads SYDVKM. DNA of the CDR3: TGTGCCAGCAGTTTCTCCGAAGGGGATGGCTACACCTTC. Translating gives CASSFSEGDGYTF.

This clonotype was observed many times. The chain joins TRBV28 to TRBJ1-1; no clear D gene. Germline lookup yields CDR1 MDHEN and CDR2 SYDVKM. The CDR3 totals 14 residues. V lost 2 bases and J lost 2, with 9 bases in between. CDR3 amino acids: CASSLGQINTEAFF. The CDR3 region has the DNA TGTGCCAGCAGTTTAGGGCAGATTAACACTGAAGCTTTCTTT.

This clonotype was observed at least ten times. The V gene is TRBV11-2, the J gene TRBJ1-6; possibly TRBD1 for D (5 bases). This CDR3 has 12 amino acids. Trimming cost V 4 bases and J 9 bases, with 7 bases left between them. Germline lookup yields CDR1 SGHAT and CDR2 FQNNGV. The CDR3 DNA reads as TGTGCCAGCAGCTCCGGGGGTTCACCCCTCCACTTT. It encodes CASSSGGSPLHF.

The chain's CDR3 is CASSIQGADTQYF. CDR3 DNA sequence: TGTGCCAGCAGTATCCAGGGGGCAGATACGCAGTATTTT. The V gene is TRBV27, the J gene TRBJ2-3, with TRBD1 matching 7 bases. Germline trimming cut 5 bases from V and 4 bases from J; bases unmatched to any gene: 3. The CDR3 spans 13 residues. Germline CDR1 and CDR2: MNHEY and SMNVEV (reference sequence).

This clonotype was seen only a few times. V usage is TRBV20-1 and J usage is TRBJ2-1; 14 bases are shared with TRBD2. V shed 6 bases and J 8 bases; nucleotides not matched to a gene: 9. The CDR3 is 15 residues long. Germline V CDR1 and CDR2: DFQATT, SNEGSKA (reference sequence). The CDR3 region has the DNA TGCAGTGCCTCGGGACTAGCGGGAGCGCTGGATGAGCAGTTCTTC. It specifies CSASGLAGALDEQFF.

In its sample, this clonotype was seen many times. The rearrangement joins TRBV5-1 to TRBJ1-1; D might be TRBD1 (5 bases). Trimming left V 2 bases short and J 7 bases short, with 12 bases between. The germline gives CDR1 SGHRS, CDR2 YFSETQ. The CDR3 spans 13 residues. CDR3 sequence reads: CASSLGTKIEAFF. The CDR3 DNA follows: TGCGCCAGCAGCTTAGGGACCAAGATTGAAGCTTTCTTT.

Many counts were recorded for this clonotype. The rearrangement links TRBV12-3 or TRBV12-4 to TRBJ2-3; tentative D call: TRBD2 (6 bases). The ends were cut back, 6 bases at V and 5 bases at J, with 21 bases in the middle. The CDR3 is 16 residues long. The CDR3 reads CASRSGLPTWGDTQYF. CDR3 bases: TGTGCCAGCAGGTCGGGACTCCCGACTTGGGGAGATACGCAGTATTTT.

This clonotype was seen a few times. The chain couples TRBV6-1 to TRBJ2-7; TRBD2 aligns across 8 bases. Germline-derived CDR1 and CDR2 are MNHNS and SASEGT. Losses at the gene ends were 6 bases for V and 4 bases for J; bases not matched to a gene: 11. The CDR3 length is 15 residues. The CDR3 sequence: CASRDLAGILYEQYV. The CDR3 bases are TGTGCCAGCAGAGACTTAGCGGGGATCCTATACGAGCAGTACGTC.

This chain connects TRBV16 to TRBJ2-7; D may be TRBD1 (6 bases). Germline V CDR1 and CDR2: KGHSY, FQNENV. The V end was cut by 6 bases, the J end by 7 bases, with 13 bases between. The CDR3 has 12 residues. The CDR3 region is CASRETGKEQYF. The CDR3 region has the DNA TGTGCCAGCAGAGAAACAGGGAAAGAGCAGTACTTC.

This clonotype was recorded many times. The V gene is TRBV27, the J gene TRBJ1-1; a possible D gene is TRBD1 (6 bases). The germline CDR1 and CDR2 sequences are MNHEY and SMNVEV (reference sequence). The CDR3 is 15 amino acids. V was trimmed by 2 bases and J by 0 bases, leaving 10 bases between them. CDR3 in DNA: TGTGCCAGCAGTTTAACAGGGTTCATGAACACTGAAGCTTTCTTT. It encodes CASSLTGFMNTEAFF.